This T cell receptor (beta chain) was captured by sequencing in a study of post-analysis software for immune sequencing data. Study-level background: Included courses were relapsing-remitting and secondary progressive multiple sclerosis; progressive-relapsing multiple sclerosis was also included.

Study-wide findings and caveats: Compared with controls, patients had more of about 5 TRBV segments, including TRBV5-6, TRBV5-1 and TRBV20-1. Comparison with controls showed significantly lower normalized Chao1 diversity in multiple sclerosis patients.

Turning to this clonotype: No antigen is known for it.

Unique molecular identifiers had been added to the TCR beta cDNA libraries. T cells numbering about 0.9 to 11 million gave rise to a few hundred thousand cDNA molecules. MiXCR, run by TCRdb on the PCR reads, gives a single entry per CDR3 protein. The sample shows fewer than 850,000 distinct CDR3 sequences, 25% to 30% of them seen only once. Germline lookup yields CDR1 SQVTM and CDR2 ANQGSEA. Trimming left V 7 bases short and J 5 bases short, with 11 bases between. This CDR3 is built from 11 residues. The chain uses TRBV29-1 and TRBJ2-5, with TRBD1 as a possible D gene (6 bases). The sequencing input was blood. The sequence was obtained from a girl aged 5-17 years with multiple sclerosis. CDR3 loop: CSGGQWETQYF. DNA of the CDR3: TGCAGCGGGGGACAATGGGAGACCCAGTACTTC.